This T cell receptor beta chain was recovered during a study of identical twins. TCRdb reprocessed the 5' RACE reads with MiXCR, giving one entry per CDR3 protein. The sample lists roughly 500,000 distinct CDR3 sequences; about 20% were seen once. V gave up 7 bases and J gave up 3 bases, with 13 bases separating them. The CDR3 length is 13 residues. Germline CDR1 and CDR2: DFQATT and SNEGSKA (reference sequence). This same sample was also part of a study on T cells expressing NK-cell markers.

The chain is built from TRBV20-1 and TRBJ1-3; D is perhaps TRBD1 (6 bases). The sequencing sample was made of CD4+ T cells sorted from blood. The receptor was isolated from a woman in her late teens or twenties in good health. CDR3 residues: CSVYRDIGNTIYF. DNA of the CDR3: TGCAGTGTCTATAGGGACATTGGAAACACCATATATTTT.